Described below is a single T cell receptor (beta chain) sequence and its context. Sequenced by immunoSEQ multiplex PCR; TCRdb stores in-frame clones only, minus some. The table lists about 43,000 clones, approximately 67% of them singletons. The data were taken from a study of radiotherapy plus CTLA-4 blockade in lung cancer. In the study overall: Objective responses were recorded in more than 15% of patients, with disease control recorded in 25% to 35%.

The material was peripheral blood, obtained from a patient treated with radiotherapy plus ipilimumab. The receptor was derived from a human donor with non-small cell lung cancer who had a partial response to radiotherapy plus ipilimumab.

For the CDR3, the DNA is TGTGCCAGCAGCTTAACAGTGCCTGCCGGGGAGCTGTTTTTT. Protein: CASSLTVPAGELFF. The chain links TRBV11-2 to TRBJ2-2, with D unresolved. The CDR3 has 14 amino acids. The germline V gene encodes CDR1 SGHAT and CDR2 FQNNGV. Trimming stripped 2 bases from V and 6 bases from J, with 10 bases between. Full variable domain (remainder filled in from reference TRBV11-2 and TRBJ2-2): EAGVAQSPRYKIIEKRQSVAFWCNPISGHATLYWYQQILGQGPKLLIQFQNNGVVDDSQLPKDRFSAERLKGVDSTLKIQPAKLEDSAVYLCASSLTVPAGELFFGEGSRLTVL.